Each of the 5 T cell receptor beta chains below was sequenced from the same sample in a study of T cell responses to AZD1222 COVID-19 vaccine. Clones were sequenced by immunoSEQ multiplex PCR, and TCRdb holds only the in-frame ones, with some missing. Of nearly 95,000 clones in the sample, 85% to 90% were seen once. The sequencing used peripheral blood, collected 28 days after the second AZD1222 dose. The receptors come from an adult who received the AZD1222 COVID-19 vaccine.

The J gene is TRBJ1-2, the V gene TRBV6-5; D uncertain. The CDR3 has 15 residues. Germline V lookup: CDR1 MNHEY, CDR2 SVGAGI. V was clipped by 0 bases and J by 8 bases, with 16 bases between them. CDR3 region: CASSYSSTASQGYTF. As DNA, the CDR3 is TGTGCCAGCAGTTACTCGAGTACTGCCTCCCAGGGCTACACCTTC.

This CDR3 reads CASNREIIYNEQFF. The CDR3 DNA is TGTGCCAGCAATCGGGAAATTATCTACAATGAGCAGTTCTTC. The chain recombines TRBV2 with TRBJ2-1; maybe TRBD2 (5 bases). The CDR3 length is 14 residues. V was trimmed by 7 bases and J by 3 bases, leaving 13 bases between them. Germline CDR1 and CDR2: SNHLY and FYNNEI.

V and J are TRBV29-1 and TRBJ1-2, with TRBD1 matching 9 bases. Germline CDR1 and CDR2: SQVTM and ANQGSEA. J was trimmed by 7 bases and V by 2 bases; bases with no gene match: 8. The CDR3 extends over 14 amino acids. The CDR3 bases are TGCAGCGTTGAATTTGCACAGGGGGCCTCTGGCTACACCTTC. Its translation: CSVEFAQGASGYTF.

The chain recombines TRBV5-1 with TRBJ1-6; the D gene is possibly TRBD1 (6 bases). Trimming took 0 bases from V and 4 from J, leaving 11 bases between them. This CDR3 has 16 amino acids. Looked up from germline, CDR1 is SGHRS and CDR2 is YFSETQ. The CDR3 nucleotides are TGCGCCAGCAGCTTGGGGGACAAACCATATAATTCACCCCTCCACTTT. This translates into CASSLGDKPYNSPLHF.

This clone was recorded only once. The rearrangement links TRBV18 to TRBJ2-1, with D unclear. The length of the CDR3 is 12 residues. V was pared by 1 base and J by 6 bases, with 4 bases between. Germline loops: CDR1 KGHSH, CDR2 LQKENI. DNA of the CDR3: TGTGCCAGCTCACCACAGGGCAATGAGCAGTTCTTC. As protein: CASSPQGNEQFF.